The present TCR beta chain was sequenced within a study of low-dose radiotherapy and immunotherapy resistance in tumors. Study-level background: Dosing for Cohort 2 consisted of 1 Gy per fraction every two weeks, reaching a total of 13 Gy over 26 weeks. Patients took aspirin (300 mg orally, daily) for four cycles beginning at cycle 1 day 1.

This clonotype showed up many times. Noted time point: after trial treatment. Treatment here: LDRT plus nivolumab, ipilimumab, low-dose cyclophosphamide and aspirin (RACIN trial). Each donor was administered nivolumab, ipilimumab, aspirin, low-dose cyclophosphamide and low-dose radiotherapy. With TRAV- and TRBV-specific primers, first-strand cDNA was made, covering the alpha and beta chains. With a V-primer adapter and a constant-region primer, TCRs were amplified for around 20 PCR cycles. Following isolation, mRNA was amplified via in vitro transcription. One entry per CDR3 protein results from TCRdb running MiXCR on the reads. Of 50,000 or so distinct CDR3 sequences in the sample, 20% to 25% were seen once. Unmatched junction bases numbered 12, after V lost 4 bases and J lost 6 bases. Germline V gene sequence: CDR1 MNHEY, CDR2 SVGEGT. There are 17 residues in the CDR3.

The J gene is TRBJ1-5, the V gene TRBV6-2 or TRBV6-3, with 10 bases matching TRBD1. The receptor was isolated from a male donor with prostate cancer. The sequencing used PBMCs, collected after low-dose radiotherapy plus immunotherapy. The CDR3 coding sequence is TGTGCCAGCAGTTTAAGTGTCGGTGGGACAGGGGTTCAGCCCCAGCATTTT. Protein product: CASSLSVGGTGVQPQHF.